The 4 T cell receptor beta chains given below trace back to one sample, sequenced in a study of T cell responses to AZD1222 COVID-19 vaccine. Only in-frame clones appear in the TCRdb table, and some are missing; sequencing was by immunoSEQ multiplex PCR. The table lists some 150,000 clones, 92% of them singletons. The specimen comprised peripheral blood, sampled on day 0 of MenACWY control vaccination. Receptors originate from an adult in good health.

Here the CDR3 DNA reads TGTGCCACCAGTGATTTTAGCGGGAGCCACAATGAGCAGTTCTTC. Translated: CATSDFSGSHNEQFF. This rearrangement joins TRBV24-1 to TRBJ2-1; 9 nucleotides align to TRBD2. Unmatched junction bases numbered 2, after V lost 1 base and J lost 5 bases. Germline-derived CDR1 and CDR2 are KGHDR and SFDVKD. The CDR3 extends over 15 amino acids.

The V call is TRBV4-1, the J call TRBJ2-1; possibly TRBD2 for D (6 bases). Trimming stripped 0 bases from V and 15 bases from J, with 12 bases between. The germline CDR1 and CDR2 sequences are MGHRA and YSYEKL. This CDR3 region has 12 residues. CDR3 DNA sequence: TGCGCCAGCAGCCAAGATTGGAGGGAGTGGTTCTTC. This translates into CASSQDWREWFF.

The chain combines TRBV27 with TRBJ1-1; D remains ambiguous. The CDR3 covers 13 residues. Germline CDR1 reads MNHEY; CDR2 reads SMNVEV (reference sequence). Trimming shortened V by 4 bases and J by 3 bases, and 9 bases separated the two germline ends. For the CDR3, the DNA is TGTGCCAGCAGTTCGACGGTATACACTGAAGCTTTCTTT. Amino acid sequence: CASSSTVYTEAFF.

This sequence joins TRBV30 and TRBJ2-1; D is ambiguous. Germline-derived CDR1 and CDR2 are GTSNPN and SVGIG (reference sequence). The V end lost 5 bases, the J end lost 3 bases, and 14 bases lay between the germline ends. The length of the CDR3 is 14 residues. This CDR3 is CAWDDLPHYNEQFF. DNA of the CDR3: TGTGCCTGGGATGACTTACCTCACTACAATGAGCAGTTCTTC.